A selection of T cell receptor beta chains follows, all from one sample in a study of CD8 T cells in ankylosing spondylitis. TCRdb itself ran the 5' RACE reads through MiXCR, one entry per CDR3 protein. Of about 220,000 distinct CDR3 sequences listed, approximately 20% are singletons. The sample was blood, either unsorted or a sorted T cell fraction (not recorded which). The receptor set was obtained from a male donor with ankylosing spondylitis. Both conserved end residues are part of each CDR3. The D gene is left open where the match is weak. Clone size is stated in some rows and not others, as once, few, many or a class when expanded.

D: -
size: few
J: TRBJ2-5
V: TRBV5-1
CDR3: CASSLGRGGFETQYF
DNA: TGCGCCAGCAGCTTGGGGCGCGGGGGCTTTGAGACCCAGTACTTC

D: -
size: -
J: TRBJ2-7
V: TRBV9
CDR3: CASSVSPGNYEQYF
DNA: TGTGCCAGCAGCGTAAGTCCTGGGAACTACGAGCAGTACTTC

D: -
size: many
J: TRBJ2-7
V: TRBV29-1
CDR3: CSVEDSRAGYEQYF
DNA: TGCAGCGTTGAAGATTCCCGGGCAGGCTACGAGCAGTACTTC

D: TRBD2
size: -
J: TRBJ2-1
V: TRBV11-2
CDR3: CASSLWPGVAGGSYNEQFF
DNA: TGTGCCAGCAGCTTATGGCCTGGGGTAGCGGGAGGCTCCTACAATGAGCAGTTCTTC

D: -
size: few
J: TRBJ2-2
V: TRBV29-1
CDR3: CSARGGIGIGELFF
DNA: TGCAGCGCCAGAGGCGGGATTGGCATCGGGGAGCTGTTTTTT

D: TRBD2
size: -
J: TRBJ2-1
V: TRBV18
CDR3: CASSPITAGGLYNEQFF
DNA: TGTGCCAGCTCACCAATCACGGCGGGAGGGTTATACAATGAGCAGTTCTTC

D: -
size: -
J: TRBJ2-1
V: TRBV7-2
CDR3: CASSTIPEDIDEQFF
DNA: TGTGCCAGCAGCACGATCCCGGAGGATATCGATGAGCAGTTCTTC

D: -
size: -
J: TRBJ2-5
V: TRBV4-1
CDR3: CASRGSEGINRGTQYF
DNA: TGCGCCAGCAGGGGTTCGGAGGGTATCAACCGGGGGACCCAGTACTTC

D: -
size: few
J: TRBJ2-1
V: TRBV7-6
CDR3: CASSATVNAGNEQFF
DNA: TGTGCCAGCAGCGCTACGGTAAACGCAGGCAATGAGCAGTTCTTC

D: -
size: -
J: TRBJ2-1
V: TRBV3-1
CDR3: CASSRGMMRRDGEQLF
DNA: TGTGCCAGCAGCCGGGGTATGATGCGCCGAGACGGAGAGCAGTTATTC

D: TRBD1
size: -
J: TRBJ2-7
V: TRBV4-1
CDR3: CASSQDLRQGLEQYF
DNA: TGCGCCAGCAGCCAAGATCTACGACAGGGTCTCGAGCAGTACTTC

D: -
size: -
J: TRBJ2-7
V: TRBV20-1
CDR3: CSARPLYEASYEQYF
DNA: TGCAGTGCTAGGCCCCTTTATGAAGCATCCTACGAGCAGTACTTC

D: -
size: few
J: TRBJ1-5
V: TRBV30
CDR3: CAWTQGRGNQPQHF
DNA: TGTGCCTGGACTCAGGGGAGAGGCAATCAGCCCCAGCATTTT

D: -
size: -
J: TRBJ1-1
V: TRBV11-2
CDR3: CASTGAGLNTEAFF
DNA: TGTGCCAGCACTGGAGCAGGTCTGAACACTGAAGCTTTCTTT

D: TRBD2
size: -
J: TRBJ2-7
V: TRBV10-3
CDR3: CAISESRLADIVVGLEQYF
DNA: TGTGCCATCAGTGAGTCGCGTCTAGCGGACATAGTCGTGGGATTGGAGCAGTACTTC

D: -
size: -
J: TRBJ2-5
V: TRBV19
CDR3: CASSNPWEETQYF
DNA: TGTGCCAGTAGTAATCCTTGGGAGGAGACCCAGTACTTC

D: -
size: -
J: TRBJ2-5
V: TRBV21-1
CDR3: CANPDGALRETQYF
DNA: TGTGCCAATCCGGACGGGGCCCTCCGGGAGACCCAGTACTTC

D: -
size: few
J: TRBJ1-4
V: TRBV12-3/TRBV12-4
CDR3: CASSRGTNEKLFF
DNA: TGTGCCAGCAGTAGGGGAACTAATGAAAAACTGTTTTTT

D: -
size: -
J: TRBJ2-1
V: TRBV29-1
CDR3: CSADLSSYNEQFF
DNA: TGCAGCGCAGATTTAAGCTCCTACAATGAGCAGTTCTTC

D: TRBD1
size: few
J: TRBJ1-2
V: TRBV4-2
CDR3: CASSRSSGTGHPVNYGYTF
DNA: TGTGCCAGCAGCCGTTCCTCCGGGACAGGTCACCCCGTTAACTATGGCTACACCTTC

D: -
size: few
J: TRBJ2-7
V: TRBV5-6
CDR3: CASSASRGPYEQYF
DNA: TGTGCCAGCAGCGCAAGCAGGGGCCCCTACGAGCAGTACTTC

D: TRBD2
size: -
J: TRBJ2-1
V: TRBV28
CDR3: CASSRLAGASNEQFF
DNA: TGTGCCAGCAGCCGACTAGCGGGAGCTAGCAATGAGCAGTTCTTC

D: TRBD2
size: few
J: TRBJ2-1
V: TRBV6-2/TRBV6-3
CDR3: CASSYSGTPNSGGSYNEQFF
DNA: TGTGCCAGCAGTTACTCGGGAACGCCAAATAGCGGGGGTTCCTACAATGAGCAGTTCTTC

D: -
size: -
J: TRBJ2-3
V: TRBV7-6
CDR3: CASRGDVSSTDTQYF
DNA: TGTGCCAGCAGGGGGGATGTGTCTAGCACAGATACGCAGTATTTT

D: TRBD1
size: many
J: TRBJ1-5
V: TRBV20-1
CDR3: CSAKRTGVQPQHF
DNA: TGCAGTGCTAAAAGGACAGGGGTGCAGCCCCAGCATTTT

D: TRBD1
size: -
J: TRBJ2-1
V: TRBV30
CDR3: CAWSAPGQGGWYEQFF
DNA: TGTGCCTGGAGTGCCCCGGGACAGGGGGGTTGGTATGAGCAGTTCTTC

D: -
size: -
J: TRBJ1-2
V: TRBV6-4
CDR3: CASSPDGGGYGYTF
DNA: TGTGCCAGCAGCCCCGATGGGGGAGGCTATGGCTACACCTTC

D: -
size: many
J: TRBJ2-1
V: TRBV20-1
CDR3: CSARDREVPYNEQFF
DNA: TGCAGTGCTAGAGATAGGGAGGTTCCCTACAATGAGCAGTTCTTC

D: -
size: -
J: TRBJ2-5
V: TRBV7-9
CDR3: CASRSPGTDQETQYF
DNA: TGTGCCAGCAGGTCTCCCGGGACGGACCAAGAGACCCAGTACTTC

D: TRBD1
size: -
J: TRBJ2-7
V: TRBV6-6
CDR3: CASSDRGHHEQYF
DNA: TGTGCCAGCAGCGACAGGGGGCACCACGAGCAGTACTTC

D: TRBD2
size: -
J: TRBJ2-1
V: TRBV6-5
CDR3: CASSYATSGIVNEQFF
DNA: TGTGCCAGCAGTTACGCGACTAGCGGCATTGTCAATGAGCAGTTCTTC